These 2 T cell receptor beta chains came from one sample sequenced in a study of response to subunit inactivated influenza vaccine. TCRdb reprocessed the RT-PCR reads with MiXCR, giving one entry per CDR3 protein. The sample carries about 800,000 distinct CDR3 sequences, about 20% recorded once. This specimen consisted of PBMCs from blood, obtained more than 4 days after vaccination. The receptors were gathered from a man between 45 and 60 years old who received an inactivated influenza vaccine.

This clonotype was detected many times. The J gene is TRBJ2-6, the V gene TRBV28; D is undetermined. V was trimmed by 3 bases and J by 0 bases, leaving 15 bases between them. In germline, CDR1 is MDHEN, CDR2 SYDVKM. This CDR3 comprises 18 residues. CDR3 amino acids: CASSFWQTAVSGANVLTF. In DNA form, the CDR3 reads TGTGCCAGCAGTTTTTGGCAGACTGCAGTCTCTGGGGCCAACGTCCTGACTTTC.

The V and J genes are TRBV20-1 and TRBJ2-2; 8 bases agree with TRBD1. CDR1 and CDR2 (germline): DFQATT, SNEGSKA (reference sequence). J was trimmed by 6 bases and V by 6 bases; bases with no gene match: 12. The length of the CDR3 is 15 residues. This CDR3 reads CSARTGGIHSGELFF. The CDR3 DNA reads TGCAGTGCGAGAACAGGGGGAATTCATTCCGGGGAGCTGTTTTTT.